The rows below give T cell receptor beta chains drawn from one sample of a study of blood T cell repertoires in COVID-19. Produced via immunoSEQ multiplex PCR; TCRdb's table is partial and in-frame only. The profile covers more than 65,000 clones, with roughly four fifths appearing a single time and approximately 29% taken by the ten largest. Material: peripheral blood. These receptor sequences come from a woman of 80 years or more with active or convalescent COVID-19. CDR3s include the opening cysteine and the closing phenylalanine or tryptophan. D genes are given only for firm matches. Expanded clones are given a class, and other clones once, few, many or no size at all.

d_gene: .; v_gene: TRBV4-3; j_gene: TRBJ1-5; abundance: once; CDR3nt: TGCGCCAGCAGCCTTACGACAGCAAGCAATCAGCCCCAGCATTTT; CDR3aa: CASSLTTASNQPQHF
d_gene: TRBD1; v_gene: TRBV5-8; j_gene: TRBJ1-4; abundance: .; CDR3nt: TGTGCCAGCAGCTTGGTCGGGACAGATGAAAAACTGTTTTTT; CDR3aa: CASSLVGTDEKLFF
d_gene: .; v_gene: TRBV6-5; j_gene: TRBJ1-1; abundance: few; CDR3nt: TGTGCCAGTCAAGGGACACTTGGGGGGAACACTGAAGCTTTCTTT; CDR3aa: CASQGTLGGNTEAFF
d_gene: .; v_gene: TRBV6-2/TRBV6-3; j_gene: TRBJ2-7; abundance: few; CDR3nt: TGTGCCAGCAGTTACTCGGCGGGCTACGAGCAGTACTTC; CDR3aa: CASSYSAGYEQYF
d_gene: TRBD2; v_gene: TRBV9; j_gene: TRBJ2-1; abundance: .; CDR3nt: TGTGCCAGCATAACCCCTGCGGGGGGGCCCTACAATGAGCAGTTCTTC; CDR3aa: CASITPAGGPYNEQFF
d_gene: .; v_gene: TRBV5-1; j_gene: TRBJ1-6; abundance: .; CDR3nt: TGCGCCAGCAGCTCAGCAGGGGCTAATTCACCCCTCCACTTT; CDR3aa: CASSSAGANSPLHF
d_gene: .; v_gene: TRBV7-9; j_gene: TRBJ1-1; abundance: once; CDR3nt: TGTGCCAGCAGCGACACGACAGAAGACACTGAAGCTTTCTTT; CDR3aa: CASSDTTEDTEAFF
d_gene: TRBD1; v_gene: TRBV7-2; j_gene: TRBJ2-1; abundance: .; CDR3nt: TGTGCCAGCAGCCCACAGGGGGCCTACAATGAGCAGTTCTTC; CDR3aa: CASSPQGAYNEQFF
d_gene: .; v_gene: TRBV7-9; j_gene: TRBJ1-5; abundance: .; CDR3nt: TGTGCCAGCAGCTCTACCCGTAGCGGCAATCAGCCCCAGCATTTT; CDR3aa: CASSSTRSGNQPQHF
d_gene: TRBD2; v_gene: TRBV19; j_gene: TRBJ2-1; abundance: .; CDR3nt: TGTGCCAGTAGTATACGGGGCGGGGGGCTGGAGGGTGAGCAGTTCTTC; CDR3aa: CASSIRGGGLEGEQFF
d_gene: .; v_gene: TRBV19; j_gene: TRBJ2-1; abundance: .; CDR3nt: TGTGCCAGTAGTTTACAGGGTAGCTCCTACAATGAGCAGTTCTTC; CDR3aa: CASSLQGSSYNEQFF
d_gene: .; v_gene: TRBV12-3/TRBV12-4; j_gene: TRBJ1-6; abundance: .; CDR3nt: TGTGCCAGCAGTTTAGGCGCGAATTCACCCCTCCACTTT; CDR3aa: CASSLGANSPLHF
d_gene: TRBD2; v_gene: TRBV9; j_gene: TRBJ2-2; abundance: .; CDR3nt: TGTGCCAGCAGCGTAGTGCCTAGCGGGGGGACCGGGGAGCTGTTTTTT; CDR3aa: CASSVVPSGGTGELFF
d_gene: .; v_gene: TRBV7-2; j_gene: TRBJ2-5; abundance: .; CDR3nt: TGTGCCAGCAGCTTAGTGGTGGGAGAGGAGACCCAGTACTTC; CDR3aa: CASSLVVGEETQYF
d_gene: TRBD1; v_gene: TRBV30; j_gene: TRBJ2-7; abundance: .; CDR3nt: TGTGCCTGCGCCCGGGACAGGGCGTTCTACGAGCAGTACTTC; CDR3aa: CACARDRAFYEQYF
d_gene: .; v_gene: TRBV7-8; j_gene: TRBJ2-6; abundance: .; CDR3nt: TGTGCCAGCAGCTCCGGTGGGGGGTACAACGTCCTGACTTTC; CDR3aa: CASSSGGGYNVLTF
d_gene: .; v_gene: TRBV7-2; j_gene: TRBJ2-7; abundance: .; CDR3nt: TGTGCCAGCAGCTTAGTGTCTCTCGGCTACGAGCAGTACTTC; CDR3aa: CASSLVSLGYEQYF
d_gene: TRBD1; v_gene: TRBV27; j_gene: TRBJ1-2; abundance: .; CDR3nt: TGTGCCAGCAGGGGGGACAGGCTAAATTATGGCTACACCTTC; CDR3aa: CASRGDRLNYGYTF
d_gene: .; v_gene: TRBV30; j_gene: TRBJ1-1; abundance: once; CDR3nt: TGTGCCTGGAAATTCGGTTTTGAAGCTTTCTTT; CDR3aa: CAWKFGFEAFF
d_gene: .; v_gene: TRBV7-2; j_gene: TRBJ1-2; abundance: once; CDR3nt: TGTGCCAGCAGCTTAGACAGTTCCACCCGGGGCTACACCTTC; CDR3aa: CASSLDSSTRGYTF
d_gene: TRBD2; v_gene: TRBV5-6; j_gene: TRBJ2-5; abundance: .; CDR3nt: TGTGCCAGCAGCTTGCGGCGGGGGATGGAGACCCAGTACTTC; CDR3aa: CASSLRRGMETQYF
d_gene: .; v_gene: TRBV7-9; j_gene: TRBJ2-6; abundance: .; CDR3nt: TGTGCCAGCAGCGAGTCCGGGGCCAACGTCCTGACTTTC; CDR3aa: CASSESGANVLTF
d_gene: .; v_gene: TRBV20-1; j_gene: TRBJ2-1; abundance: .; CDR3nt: TGCAGTGCTAGTTGGGGGGGGCCTGTAGGTGAGCAGTTCTTC; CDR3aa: CSASWGGPVGEQFF
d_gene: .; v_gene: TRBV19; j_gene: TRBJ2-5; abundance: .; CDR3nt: TGTGCCAGTAGCATGCTGGGCAGGGGTGGGCAAGAGACCCAGTACTTC; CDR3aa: CASSMLGRGGQETQYF
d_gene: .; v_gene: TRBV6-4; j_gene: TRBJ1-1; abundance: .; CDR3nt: TGTGCCAGCAGAAGAAGGGACACTCCGAACACTGAAGCTTTCTTT; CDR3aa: CASRRRDTPNTEAFF
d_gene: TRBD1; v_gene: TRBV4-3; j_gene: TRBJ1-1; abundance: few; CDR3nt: TGCGCCAGCAGCCCAGTAACTGGGACAGGGTCAACTGAAGCTTTCTTT; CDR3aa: CASSPVTGTGSTEAFF
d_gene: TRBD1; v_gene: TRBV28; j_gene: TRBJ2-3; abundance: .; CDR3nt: TGTGCCATAATCGACAGGGGGAAGACAGATACGCAGTATTTT; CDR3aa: CAIIDRGKTDTQYF
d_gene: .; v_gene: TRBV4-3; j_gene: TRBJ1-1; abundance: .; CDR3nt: TGCGCCAGCAGCCAAGATCGGGTGAGGTTCACTGAAGCTTTCTTT; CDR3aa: CASSQDRVRFTEAFF
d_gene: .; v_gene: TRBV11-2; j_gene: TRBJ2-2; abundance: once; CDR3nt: TGTGCCAGCAGCTTAAGGGCGGGAACCGGGGAGCTGTTTTTT; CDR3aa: CASSLRAGTGELFF
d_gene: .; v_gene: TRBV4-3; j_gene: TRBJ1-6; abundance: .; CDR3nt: TGCGCCAGCAGCCAAGACCCGGTCGGGGATTCACCCCTCCACTTT; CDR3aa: CASSQDPVGDSPLHF
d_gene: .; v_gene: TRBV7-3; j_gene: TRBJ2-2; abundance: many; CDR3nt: TGTGCCAGCAGCTTATCGGGGGAGAACACCGGGGAGCTGTTTTTT; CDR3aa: CASSLSGENTGELFF
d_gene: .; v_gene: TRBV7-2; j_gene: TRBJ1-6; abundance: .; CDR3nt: TGTGCCAGCAGCTTAGCCACATTCAATTCACCCCTCCACTTT; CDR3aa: CASSLATFNSPLHF